This TCR beta chain originates from a study of T cell repertoires in cytomegalovirus infection. Whole-study context: Public TCR beta signatures provided an indication of both CMV infection and a matching HLA type. The study's findings and limits: Totalled public TCR beta family frequency picked out people who carried CMV plus the relevant HLA.

Trimming stripped 8 bases from V and 0 bases from J, with 14 bases between. The CDR3 loop spans 15 amino acids. Germline assignment: CDR1 MNHNS and CDR2 SASEGT. This clonotype was recorded once. Its antigen is not known. MiXCR, run by TCRdb on the reads, gives a single entry per CDR3 protein. The sample gives about 230,000 distinct CDR3 sequences, roughly 22% of which show up once; 18% is in the top ten. This TCR was sampled from a human donor in good health (CMV status not recorded). Some clones in this sample may be carry-over from other donors' samples. This chain joins TRBV6-1 and TRBJ2-1; possible D gene TRBD1, 5 bases. The sequenced sample consisted of CD8+ T cells from PBMCs. CDR3 DNA: TGTGCCAGCTCTGGGGCAGGGCACTCCTACAATGAGCAGTTCTTC. Amino acids: CASSGAGHSYNEQFF.